This T cell receptor (beta chain) was sequenced for a study of blood T cell repertoires in COVID-19. Study summary: In each case, the material was cDNA or gDNA derived from T cells, B-cell-depleted T cells, or PBMCs.

Participant-given clinical history determined each cohort assignment. Assay: immunoSEQ multiplex PCR; the TCRdb copy retains only in-frame clones and omits some. This table has fewer than 250,000 clones, roughly 88% appearing once. The length of the CDR3 is 12 residues. The V gene lost 5 bases and the J gene lost 4 bases, with 8 bases spanning the gap. From germline, CDR1 is MDHEN and CDR2 SYDVKM. Sequenced sample: PBMCs or T cells enriched from blood (not recorded which). The receptor was isolated from a woman aged 50 to 65 with acute COVID-19. The chain links TRBV28 to TRBJ1-2; D remains unclear. CDR3 DNA: TGTGCCAGCAGTCGATTGGCCTATGGCTACACCTTC. Translating it yields CASSRLAYGYTF.